The 10 T cell receptor beta chains presented below share a single source sample, sequenced in a study of cytomegalovirus exposure and HLA in healthy donors (dated by TCRdb to 2015 to 2018). Library preparation used the immunoSEQ multiplex PCR assay. For the multiplex PCR, a mixture combining 60 forward primers for TCR Vbeta segments and 13 reverse primers for TCR Jbeta segments was used. TCRdb's version of the immuneACCESS table is confined to in-frame rearrangements and falls short of the full clone set. An unresolved V gene accounts for under half of the shortfall where checked; the remainder is of unknown origin. The sample data list about 120,000 clones, and about 78% of these were observed just once. The ten largest make up 1.3% to 1.5% of the sample. Specimen: PBMCs. These TCRs come from a female donor in good health and CMV-seronegative.

This chain joins TRBV7-2 and TRBJ2-4, with TRBD2 matching 10 bases. The CDR3 contains 16 residues. CDR1 SGHTA and CDR2 FQGNSA come from the germline V gene. After removal of 2 bases from V and 7 bases from J, the junction contained 8 bases not matched to a gene. This chain's CDR3 is CASSLQAGGRWNIQYF. In nucleotides, the CDR3 is TGTGCCAGCAGCTTACAAGCGGGAGGGCGGTGGAACATTCAGTACTTC.

The V call is TRBV6-4, the J call TRBJ2-7; 12 bases match TRBD2. Germline assignment: CDR1 MRHNA and CDR2 SNTAGT. The CDR3 contains 14 residues. Trimming cost V 5 bases and J 4 bases; bases outside gene matches: 3. This CDR3 reads CASSYGTSGYEQYF. DNA for the CDR3: TGTGCCAGCAGTTACGGGACTAGCGGGTACGAGCAGTACTTC.

This rearrangement joins TRBV13 to TRBJ2-1; D ambiguous. The ends were cut back, 2 bases at V and 7 bases at J, with 9 bases in the middle. CDR1 PRHDT and CDR2 FYEKMQ come from the germline V gene (reference sequence). This CDR3 contains 13 residues. CDR3 nucleotides: TGTGCCAGCAGCTTACCCACTACTAATGAGCAGTTCTTC. This encodes CASSLPTTNEQFF.

The V gene is TRBV2, the J gene TRBJ1-5; D might be TRBD1 (5 bases). The CDR3 is 15 amino acids. From germline, CDR1 is SNHLY and CDR2 FYNNEI. V was cut by 2 bases and J by 5 bases, with 13 bases left in between. The CDR3 DNA is TGTGCCAGCAGTGAATCGGGGGGGATTTATCAGCCCCAGCATTTT. Protein sequence: CASSESGGIYQPQHF.

The chain is built from TRBV6-1 and TRBJ2-7; the D gene is possibly TRBD1 (6 bases). The CDR3 covers 13 residues. Germline CDR1 is MNHNS and CDR2 is SASEGT. V lost 11 bases, J lost 7 bases, and 21 bases lay in between. For the CDR3, the DNA is TGTGCCGTGCTTCCTGCGACAGGAAGGGAGCAGTACTTC. It is translated as CAVLPATGREQYF.

The chain links TRBV19 to TRBJ1-1, with D hard to call. This CDR3 is built from 13 residues. Trimming took 4 bases from V and 7 from J, leaving 13 bases between them. Germline loops: CDR1 LNHDA, CDR2 SQIVND (reference sequence). The CDR3: CASSKRARGEAFF. The CDR3 DNA reads TGTGCCAGTAGTAAGCGTGCCCGGGGTGAAGCTTTCTTT.

This chain uses TRBV6-5 with TRBJ2-7, with 10 positions matching TRBD1. V was pared by 0 bases and J by 4 bases, with 6 bases of the junction left unmatched. This CDR3 has 16 amino acids. Germline V lookup: CDR1 MNHEY, CDR2 SVGAGI. The CDR3 sequence: CASSYSGTGVKYEQYF. CDR3 DNA sequence: TGTGCCAGCAGTTACTCCGGGACAGGGGTTAAGTACGAGCAGTACTTC.

The chain links TRBV4-3 to TRBJ2-7; TRBD1 aligns across 8 bases. The CDR3 consists of 17 residues. CDR1 LGHNA and CDR2 YSLEER come from the germline V gene. Trimming removed 4 bases from V and 0 bases from J; junction bases left unmatched: 11. The CDR3 nucleotides are TGCGCCAGCAGCCGAAGTCTGCGGGACAGGAGCTCCTACGAGCAGTACTTC. Translating it yields CASSRSLRDRSSYEQYF.

The chain is built from TRBV27 and TRBJ2-5; D remains ambiguous. This CDR3 has 14 residues. V gave up 6 bases and J gave up 3 bases, with 14 bases separating them. CDR1 and CDR2 (germline): MNHEY, SMNVEV (reference sequence). The CDR3 loop reads CASSPRSIKETQYF. For the CDR3, the DNA is TGTGCCAGCAGCCCCCGAAGCATTAAAGAGACCCAGTACTTC.

This clone was seen once. The rearrangement joins TRBV7-2 to TRBJ2-1; perhaps TRBD1 as D (5 bases). Trimming shortened V by 0 bases and J by 9 bases, and 9 bases separated the two germline ends. Germline V gene lookup returns CDR1 SGHTA and CDR2 FQGNSA. This CDR3 spans 13 amino acids. This CDR3 is CASSLAGASEQFF. For the CDR3, the DNA is TGTGCCAGCAGCTTAGCAGGGGCAAGTGAGCAGTTCTTC.